The next 2 T cell receptor beta chains were all read from a single sample in a study of blood T cells in healthy people across ages. With a J-beta primer mix and a sample-barcoded 5' primer, a second PCR ran about 6 to 11 cycles. MiXCR, applied by TCRdb to the 5' RACE reads, yields one record per CDR3 protein. The sample contains about 1.8 million distinct CDR3 sequences, around half of which appear only once. Sequencing input: blood. The receptor source for this set is a woman between 40 and 50 years old in good health.

The rearrangement uses TRBV7-2 and TRBJ2-5; D might be TRBD2 (7 bases). CDR3 length: 16 residues. Per germline, CDR1 SGHTA and CDR2 FQGNSA. Trimming removed 2 bases at V and 4 bases at J, with 17 bases between. CDR3 sequence (DNA): TGTGCCAGCAGCTTACGGGGGGCCATACCAGGAGAGACCCAGTACTTC. Translating gives CASSLRGAIPGETQYF.

The rearrangement uses TRBV6-6 and TRBJ2-7, with TRBD1 matching 9 bases. This CDR3 is 15 amino acids long. The junction had 13 bases not matched to a gene; V was cut back by 8 bases and J by 5 bases. Germline values: CDR1 MNHNY, CDR2 SVGAGI (reference sequence). DNA for the CDR3: TGTGCCAGCCTGCCAAGGGGGGACAGGGTCCACGAGCAGTACTTC. Translated: CASLPRGDRVHEQYF.